These 9 T cell receptor beta chains were all obtained from the same sample, sequenced in a study of CXCR3-negative and CXCR3-positive naive CD8 T cells. Points from the study as a whole: CXCR3-positive naive cells carried more hydrophobic TRB CDR3s than CXCR3-negative naive cells did.

The libraries of TRB cDNA were constructed through 5' RACE using UMI labels. Using the 5' RACE reads, TCRdb records one entry per CDR3 protein without DNA. The sample totals approximately 59,000 distinct CDR3 sequences. Antigens of these TCRs are unknown. Specimen: naive CXCR3+ CD8+ T cells from blood. Subset of the sample: CD45RO-CCR7+CD27+CD95- naive CD8+ T cells expressing CXCR3 (TNR3+). These receptors were obtained from a human donor in good health. Some clones in this sample may be carry-over from other donors' samples.

The chain recombines TRBV27 with TRBJ2-7. The CDR3 contains 14 residues. The germline V gene has CDR1 MNHEY and CDR2 SMNVEV (reference sequence). The CDR3 loop is CASSFARDTYEQYF.

This rearrangement joins TRBV9 to TRBJ2-1. The CDR3 is 13 amino acids. CDR1 is SGDLS, CDR2 YYNGEE, per germline. The CDR3 sequence: CASSVDMSAEQFF.

The chain couples TRBV20-1 to TRBJ1-1. Per the germline V gene, CDR1 is DFQATT and CDR2 is SNEGSKA (reference sequence). CDR3 size: 13 residues. The CDR3 is CSARTYSGTEAFF.

The chain is built from TRBV28 and TRBJ2-1; TCRdb's D gene call, TRBD1, goes unchecked for lack of DNA. The CDR3 extends over 16 amino acids. CDR1 and CDR2 (germline): MDHEN, SYDVKM. CDR3 protein: CASRYQGDRAYNEQFF.

J is TRBJ2-5 and V is TRBV20-1; the TCRdb call, TRBD1, lacks DNA for checking. The CDR3 loop spans 13 amino acids. CDR1 and CDR2 from the germline V gene are DFQATT and SNEGSKA (reference sequence). The CDR3: CSARGRGLETQYF.

The V call is TRBV7-9, the J call TRBJ1-5; TCRdb returns TRBD1, unconfirmable since there is no DNA. Per the germline V gene, CDR1 is SEHNR and CDR2 is FQNEAQ (reference sequence). CDR3 size: 17 residues. The CDR3 sequence is CASSSTTGTVSNQPQHF.

This chain joins TRBV7-8 and TRBJ2-1. Germline assignment: CDR1 SGHVS and CDR2 FQNEAQ. This CDR3 has 12 amino acids. Here the CDR3 reads CASSLLYNEQFF.

The chain combines TRBV28 with TRBJ1-2. CDR3 length: 14 residues. The germline CDR1 and CDR2 sequences are MDHEN and SYDVKM. The CDR3 protein is CASRLYRDNYGYTF.

V and J are TRBV29-1 and TRBJ2-7. Germline CDR1 is SQVTM and CDR2 is ANQGSEA. This CDR3 is 12 amino acids long. The CDR3 loop is CSVAFGTYEQYF.